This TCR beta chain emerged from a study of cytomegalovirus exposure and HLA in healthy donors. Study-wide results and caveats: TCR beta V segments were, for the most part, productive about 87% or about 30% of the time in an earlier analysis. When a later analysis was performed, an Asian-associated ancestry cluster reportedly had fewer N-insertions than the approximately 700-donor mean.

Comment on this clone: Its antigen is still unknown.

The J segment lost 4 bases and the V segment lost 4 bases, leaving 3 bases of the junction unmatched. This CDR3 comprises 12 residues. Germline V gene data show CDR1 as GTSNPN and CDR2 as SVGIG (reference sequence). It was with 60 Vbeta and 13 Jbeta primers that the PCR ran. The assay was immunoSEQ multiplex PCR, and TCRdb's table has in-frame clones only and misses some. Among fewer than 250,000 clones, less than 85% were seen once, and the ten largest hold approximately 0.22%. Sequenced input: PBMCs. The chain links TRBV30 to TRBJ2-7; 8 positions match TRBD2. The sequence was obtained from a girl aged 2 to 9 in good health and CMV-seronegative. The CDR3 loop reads CAWKGLGYEQYF. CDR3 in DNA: TGTGCCTGGAAGGGACTAGGGTACGAGCAGTACTTC.